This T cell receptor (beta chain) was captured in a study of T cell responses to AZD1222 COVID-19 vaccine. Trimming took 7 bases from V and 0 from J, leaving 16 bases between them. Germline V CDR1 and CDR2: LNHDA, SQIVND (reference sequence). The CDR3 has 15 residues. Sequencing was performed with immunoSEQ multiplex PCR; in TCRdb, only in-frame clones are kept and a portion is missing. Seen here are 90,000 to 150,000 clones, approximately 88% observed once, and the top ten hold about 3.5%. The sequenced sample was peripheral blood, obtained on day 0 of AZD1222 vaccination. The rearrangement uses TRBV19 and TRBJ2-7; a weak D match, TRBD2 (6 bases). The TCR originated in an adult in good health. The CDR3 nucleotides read TGTGCCAGTAATCCCGGGACTGCGTCCTCCTACGAGCAGTACTTC. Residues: CASNPGTASSYEQYF.